Here is one T cell receptor beta chain with its context. What it binds is not known. This specimen comes from a study of cytomegalovirus exposure and HLA in healthy donors. Overall study findings and caveats: Usually a TCR sequence was rare, but some public TCRs were found in many donors. Diagnosis of cytomegalovirus status made by the classifier reportedly showed high specificity and sensitivity.

Sequenced by immunoSEQ multiplex PCR; TCRdb stores in-frame clones only, minus some. This table holds 65,000 or so clones, around 92% found once. Per the germline V gene, CDR1 is MNHNS and CDR2 is SASEGT. Trimming took off 4 bases at V and 0 bases at J, with 6 bases between the two ends. The CDR3 is 13 residues long. V usage is TRBV6-1 and J usage is TRBJ1-1; the D is unclear. This TCR derives from a woman aged 18-35 years in good health and CMV-seronegative. The sample comprised PBMCs. In DNA form, the CDR3 reads TGTGCCAGCAGTGTCGGGATGAACACTGAAGCTTTCTTT. Encoded protein: CASSVGMNTEAFF.